This T cell receptor (beta chain) is drawn from a study of T cell responses to AZD1222 COVID-19 vaccine. Study findings and constraints: Most donors were white British, females outnumbered males, and clonal diversity was possibly underestimated.

With V trimmed by 6 bases and J by 8 bases, 15 bases remained unmatched. The CDR3 runs 15 residues. Germline V gene lookup returns CDR1 SEHNR and CDR2 FQNEAQ (reference sequence). Repertoires were generated with immunoSEQ multiplex PCR, while TCRdb's copy carries only in-frame clones and drops some. The sample lists some 150,000 clones; 90% were seen once. To note about this clone: Its antigen is unidentified.

The material was peripheral blood, obtained 28 days after the second dose of the MenACWY control vaccine. V and J are TRBV7-9 and TRBJ1-1, with 7 bases lining up with TRBD1. The clonotype comes from an adult who received the MenACWY meningococcal vaccine as a control. The CDR3 DNA sequence: TGTGCCAGCAGACATGACAGGGAGGGTCGCGAAGAAGCTTTCTTT. As protein: CASRHDREGREEAFF.